These T cell receptor beta chains were read from a single sample in a study of cytomegalovirus exposure and HLA in healthy donors. TCRdb keeps only in-frame clones here, not all; method: immunoSEQ multiplex PCR. The sample records 150,000 to 180,000 clones, 75% to 85% being singletons. Sequencing was performed on PBMCs. The receptors here all came from a man aged 30 to 45 in good health and CMV-seropositive. The CDR3 runs from the conserved cysteine through the conserved F or W. D genes are given only for firm matches.

DNA: TGTGCCACCAGCTCCGGGGGCAATGAGCAGTTCTTC; CDR3: CATSSGGNEQFF; D: NA; J: TRBJ2-1; V: TRBV15
DNA: TGTGCCAGCAGGGACAGGGCCCAAGAGACCCAGTACTTC; CDR3: CASRDRAQETQYF; D: TRBD1; J: TRBJ2-5; V: TRBV2
DNA: TGTGCCAGCAGCGCCCGGGACAGGGGGCTCTCTGGGGCCAACGTCCTGACTTTC; CDR3: CASSARDRGLSGANVLTF; D: TRBD1; J: TRBJ2-6; V: TRBV5-4
DNA: TGTGCCACCTTACTAGCGGGAACCTACGAGCAGTACTTC; CDR3: CATLLAGTYEQYF; D: TRBD2; J: TRBJ2-7; V: TRBV10-3
DNA: TGTGCCAGCAGCCCGACAGAAGAATATGGCTACACCTTC; CDR3: CASSPTEEYGYTF; D: NA; J: TRBJ1-2; V: TRBV7-6
DNA: TGTGCCTGGAGTGTCGGAGGGAGTGGGTACGAGCAGTACTTC; CDR3: CAWSVGGSGYEQYF; D: NA; J: TRBJ2-7; V: TRBV30
DNA: TGTGCCAGCAGCCCTAGCGGAGCAATGCCAGATACGCAGTATTTT; CDR3: CASSPSGAMPDTQYF; D: TRBD2; J: TRBJ2-3; V: TRBV7-9
DNA: TGTGCCAGCAGCGAGGGACAGCCCTCTGGGGCCAACGTCCTGACTTTC; CDR3: CASSEGQPSGANVLTF; D: TRBD1; J: TRBJ2-6; V: TRBV5-4
DNA: TGTGCCAGCGAACAACAGGGGAACACTGAAGCTTTCTTT; CDR3: CASEQQGNTEAFF; D: NA; J: TRBJ1-1; V: TRBV7-9
DNA: TGTGTCATGATTCCGGTCGGGAATCCCTACGAGCAGTACTTC; CDR3: CVMIPVGNPYEQYF; D: NA; J: TRBJ2-7; V: TRBV30